This entry concerns a single T cell receptor beta chain. Its antigen is still unknown. Base qualities are not provided; no much larger clone lies one nucleotide away. The data belong to a study of radiation and T cells in renal cell carcinoma (dated by TCRdb to between 2020 and 2021). With regard to the full study: The samples were drawn from a clinical trial, where primary renal cell carcinomas were treated with 15 Gy of stereotactic body radiation therapy and then removed by nephrectomy 4 weeks afterward. In total, about 53 samples, comprising 26 tumors and around 27 peripheral blood samples, were subjected to TCR beta sequencing. Across all 53 samples, 4 million to 5 million unique CDR3 nucleotide sequences encoding 2,658,974 unique CDR3 amino acid sequences were identified.

Unmatched junction bases come to 9, with V trimmed by 6 bases and J by 7 bases. The CDR1 and CDR2 encoded by the germline V gene (reference sequence) are MNHNY and SVGAGI. The CDR3, cysteine through phenylalanine, is 14 amino acids long. Kept here is only the CDR3 DNA, which spans 42 bases and is read in frame from base 1. Sample time point, as interpreted from the label and publication: baseline pretreatment blood. The treatment or condition label corresponds to: 15 Gy SBRT to primary tumor, nephrectomy 4 weeks later. Serial peripheral blood from radiation-treated patients was sampled at baseline, 2 weeks and 4 weeks after SBRT to track tumor-enriched clonotypes. Every patient's renal cell carcinoma showed clear cell pathology. The QIAamp DNA Blood Mini Kit (Qiagen) was used to prepare genomic DNA for TCR sequencing. Samples were included in the analyses only if all quality control checks were passed.

Following the manufacturer's recommendations, the immunoSEQ kit was used to generate TCR beta libraries from genomic DNA. To prepare the libraries, a first multiplex PCR with proprietary primers was run, followed by a second PCR that added unique barcodes, and a bead cleanup was done after each round. Each sample batch included a kit-provided positive control reaction and a negative control reaction. The final libraries were assessed on an Agilent 4200 TapeStation D1000 ScreenTape, pooled by volume, and quantified by qPCR. Sequencing was performed on an Illumina NextSeq500 with a MidOutput 150-cycle cartridge, and 156 Read1 and 15 Index1 cycles were run with kit custom primers. The pooled library was loaded at approximately 0.97 pM with roughly 20% PhiX control spiked in. From the authors' description of their analysis: Vendor-processed data were analyzed in R, with a clonotype defined as all T cells sharing the same CDR3 nucleotide sequence. In the clone abundance analyses, frequencies in each sample were normalized to that sample's 10,000 most abundant clones. Before analysis, public T cell clones were removed, and these numbered fewer than five per sample on average. An abundance difference of at least 32-fold between compartments was the criterion for calling clonotypes tumor-enriched or baseline blood-enriched. A beta-binomial differential abundance model was used to identify clonotypes that were expanded or contracted between blood time points. Tumor-blood repertoire similarity was measured with the Baroni-Urbani and Buser coefficient, and groups were compared using two-tailed Wilcoxon tests in R. The source is immuneACCESS, and TCRdb retained only in-frame sequences with V and J called. Part of the clones is not carried over; for the studies checked, unresolved V genes explain less than half of this, and the remainder is unexplained. Clonal size and the V and J genes are those of that table, whereas D and trimming came from the DNA. This sample holds 130,000 to 150,000 clones; approximately 91% were observed only once. The top ten hold around 12% of the sample.

Here is what the overall study found, with its caveats: No pretreatment tumor biopsies were available, so the baseline intratumoral presence of clonotypes could not be determined. Tracking of blood repertoire dynamics stopped at about 27 days after treatment, with no follow-up past that point. In blood, the top tumor clonotypes increased between baseline and 2 weeks post-radiation and then shrank by 4 weeks, which suggests that tumor-resident clones expanded only transiently. Because the trial had a single-armed design, the trial could not examine how radiation dose or scheduling affected the TCR repertoire.

This receptor was identified in a woman between 45 and 60 years old with renal cell carcinoma. Sequenced material: blood, taken from a patient whose treatment included radiotherapy and nephrectomy. The rearranged chain carries TRBV6-6 and TRBJ1-2; 9 central nucleotides agree with TRBD1. The DNA sequence is given as TGTGCCAGCAGCCCGGGACAGGGAGTCGGTGGCTACACCTTC. Its protein is CASSPGQGVGGYTF.